This T cell receptor beta chain came from a study of CD8+ T cells in alopecia areata. V was pared by 2 bases and J by 2 bases, with 11 bases of the junction left unmatched. Germline V gene sequence: CDR1 SGHVS, CDR2 FQNEAQ. This CDR3 is 17 amino acids long. Peripheral blood and lesional scalp punch biopsies were taken from alopecia areata patients. This clone was picked up many times. TCR sequencing used cDNA made by reverse transcription of extracted RNA. Repertoires were generated with immunoSEQ multiplex PCR, while TCRdb's copy carries only in-frame clones and drops some. Of some 150,000 clones detected, about 60% appear once; the ten largest clones hold roughly 6.7%.

This sequence originates from a human donor with alopecia areata. Source: CD4+ T cells sorted from blood, taken at week 0. The V call is TRBV7-8, the J call TRBJ2-7; 8 nucleotides match TRBD2. The CDR3 bases are TGTGCCAGCAGCTTACGAGGGGTCGGAGCGGGGGCCTACGAGCAGTACTTC. Translating gives CASSLRGVGAGAYEQYF.